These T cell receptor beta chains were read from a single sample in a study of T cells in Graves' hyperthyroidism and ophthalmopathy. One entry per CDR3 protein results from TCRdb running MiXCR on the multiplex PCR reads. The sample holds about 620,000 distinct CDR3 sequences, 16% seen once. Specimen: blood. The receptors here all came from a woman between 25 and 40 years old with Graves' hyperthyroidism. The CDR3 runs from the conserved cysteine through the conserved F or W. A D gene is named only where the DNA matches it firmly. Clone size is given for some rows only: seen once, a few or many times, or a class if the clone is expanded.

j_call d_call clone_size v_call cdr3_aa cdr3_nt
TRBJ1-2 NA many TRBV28 CASSLWQGYNYGYTF TGTGCCAGCAGTTTATGGCAGGGATACAACTATGGCTACACCTTC
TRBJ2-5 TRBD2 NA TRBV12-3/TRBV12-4 CASSSAGGGGQYF TGTGCCAGCAGTTCCGCGGGGGGGGGGGGCCAGTACTTC
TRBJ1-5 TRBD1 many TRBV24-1 CATSAEARTGSNQPQHF TGTGCCACCAGTGCCGAGGCTCGGACAGGGAGCAATCAGCCCCAGCATTTT
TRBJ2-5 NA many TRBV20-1 CSANRGPLQETQYF TGCAGTGCTAACCGAGGACCATTACAAGAGACCCAGTACTTC
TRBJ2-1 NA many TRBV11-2 CASSLERESYNEQFF TGTGCCAGCAGCTTAGAAAGGGAGTCCTACAATGAGCAGTTCTTC
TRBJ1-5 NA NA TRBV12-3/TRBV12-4 CASSLDGSLMHF TGTGCCAGCAGTTTAGATGGATCGCTCATGCATTTT
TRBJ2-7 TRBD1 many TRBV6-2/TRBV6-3 CASSPGTGFDEQYF TGTGCCAGCAGTCCCGGGACAGGGTTTGACGAGCAGTACTTC
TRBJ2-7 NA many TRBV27 CASSLTPPGQGTYEQYF TGTGCCAGCAGTTTAACGCCCCCGGGCCAGGGGACCTACGAGCAGTACTTC
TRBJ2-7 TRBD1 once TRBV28 CASSLAGQGIPYEQYF TGTGCCAGCAGTTTAGCGGGACAGGGGATTCCCTACGAGCAGTACTTC
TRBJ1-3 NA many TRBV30 CAWTRGGTYSGNTIYF TGTGCCTGGACTCGGGGGGGGACCTACTCTGGAAACACCATATATTTT
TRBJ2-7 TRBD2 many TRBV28 CASSRTSLGLYEQYF TGTGCCAGCAGTAGGACTAGCTTGGGCTTATACGAGCAGTACTTC
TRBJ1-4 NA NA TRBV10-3 CAISDRSNEKLFF TGTGCCATCAGTGACAGGTCAAATGAAAAACTGTTTTTT
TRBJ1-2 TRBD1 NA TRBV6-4 CASSVNRGGDGYTF TGTGCCAGCAGTGTCAACAGGGGAGGTGATGGCTACACCTTC
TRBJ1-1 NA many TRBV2 CASRSDRDTEAFF TGTGCCAGCAGATCAGATAGGGACACTGAAGCTTTCTTT
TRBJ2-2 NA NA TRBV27 CASSLPGPYTGELFF TGTGCCAGCAGTTTACCCGGACCTTACACCGGGGAGCTGTTTTTT
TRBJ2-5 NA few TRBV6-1 CASRPPGRGETQYF TGTGCCAGCAGACCTCCGGGACGGGGAGAGACCCAGTACTTC
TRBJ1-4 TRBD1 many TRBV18 CASSTGGSNEKLFF TGTGCCAGCTCAACAGGGGGGTCTAATGAAAAACTGTTTTTT
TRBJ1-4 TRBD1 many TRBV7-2 CASSLVAPRGREKLFF TGTGCCAGCAGCTTAGTTGCCCCCAGGGGGCGCGAAAAACTGTTTTTT
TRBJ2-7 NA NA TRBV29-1 CSVQDSGITYEQYF TGCAGCGTTCAGGACAGTGGGATAACCTACGAGCAGTACTTC
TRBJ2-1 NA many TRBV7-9 CASSLVYSRDSRTRSSYNEQFF TGTGCCAGCAGCTTAGTGTACTCTCGGGACAGCAGGACTAGGAGCTCCTACAATGAGCAGTTCTTC
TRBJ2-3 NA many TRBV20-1 CSARAHKTQYF TGCAGTGCTAGAGCCCATAAGACGCAGTATTTT
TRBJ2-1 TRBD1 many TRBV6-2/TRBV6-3 CASSRDRVMYNEQFF TGTGCCAGCAGCCGTGACAGGGTAATGTACAATGAGCAGTTCTTC
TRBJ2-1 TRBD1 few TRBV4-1 CASSQPPRDRLNEQFF TGCGCCAGCAGCCAACCGCCACGGGACAGACTTAATGAGCAGTTCTTC
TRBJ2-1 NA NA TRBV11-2 CASSLGGPHNEQFF TGTGCCAGCAGCTTAGGGGGGCCGCACAATGAGCAGTTCTTC
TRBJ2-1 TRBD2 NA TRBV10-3 CAIGVVAGLGGRDNEQFF TGTGCCATCGGGGTCGTAGCGGGATTGGGGGGGCGCGACAATGAGCAGTTCTTC
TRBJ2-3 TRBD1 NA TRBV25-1 CASSEDPWTGGVTDTQYF TGTGCCAGCAGTGAAGATCCCTGGACAGGGGGCGTCACAGATACGCAGTATTTT